The next 16 T cell receptor beta chains were all read from a single sample in a study of T cell changes during pregnancy in multiple sclerosis. Only in-frame clones appear in the TCRdb table, and some are missing; sequencing was by immunoSEQ multiplex PCR. The table lists fewer than 80,000 clones, 94% of them singletons. Sequenced material: CD4+ T cells from peripheral blood mononuclear cells, taken after pregnancy. These TCRs come from a female donor with multiple sclerosis, enrolled in a pregnancy study.

The chain is built from TRBV28 and TRBJ1-1, with no clear D. This CDR3 spans 12 amino acids. The V gene lost 6 bases and the J gene lost 0 bases, with 5 bases spanning the gap. Germline-derived CDR1 and CDR2 are MDHEN and SYDVKM. CDR3 DNA: TGTGCCAGCAGAGACATGAACACTGAAGCTTTCTTT. As protein: CASRDMNTEAFF.

The gene calls are TRBV5-6 and TRBJ2-5; TRBD2 agrees at 7 bases. Germline V lookup: CDR1 SGHDT, CDR2 YYEEEE. V shed 4 bases and J 5 bases; nucleotides not matched to a gene: 5. The CDR3 consists of 13 residues. CDR3: CASSIGLGETQYF. In nucleotides, the CDR3 is TGTGCCAGCAGCATCGGACTAGGGGAGACCCAGTACTTC.

This chain connects TRBV6-5 to TRBJ2-2; D is ambiguous. This CDR3 spans 13 amino acids. V was trimmed by 8 bases and J by 1 base, leaving 8 bases between them. Germline V gene sequence: CDR1 MNHEY, CDR2 SVGAGI. In DNA, the CDR3 is TGTGCCAGCCACTCTAGGAACACCGGGGAGCTGTTTTTT. This gives the protein CASHSRNTGELFF.

This clone was detected only once. The chain couples TRBV25-1 to TRBJ2-7; D is unclear. In germline, CDR1 is MGHDK, CDR2 SYGVNS. Trimming shortened V by 4 bases and J by 2 bases, and 9 bases separated the two germline ends. The CDR3 spans 13 residues. The CDR3 DNA reads TGTGCCAGCAGTGGTCGAACAGCCTACGAGCAGTACTTC. Translation: CASSGRTAYEQYF.

The rearrangement links TRBV9 to TRBJ2-7, with a possible D match to TRBD2 (6 bases). Deletions cut 0 bases from V and 2 bases from J, with 15 bases between. Germline-derived CDR1 and CDR2 are SGDLS and YYNGEE. The CDR3 has 16 amino acids. CDR3 loop: CASSVAEEGDPYEQYF. The DNA of the CDR3 is TGTGCCAGCAGCGTAGCAGAGGAGGGAGATCCCTACGAGCAGTACTTC.

The gene calls are TRBV19 and TRBJ2-2; D might be TRBD2 (5 bases). Trimming left V 7 bases short and J 4 bases short, with 13 bases between. This CDR3 contains 14 residues. The germline V gene has CDR1 LNHDA and CDR2 SQIVND (reference sequence). This CDR3 is CASTTIAPTGELFF. CDR3 coding DNA: TGTGCCAGTACGACTATAGCCCCCACCGGGGAGCTGTTTTTT.

This chain connects TRBV5-1 to TRBJ2-1; D unresolved. The CDR3 loop spans 12 amino acids. Deletions cut 4 bases from V and 5 bases from J, with 7 bases between. Looked up from germline, CDR1 is SGHRS and CDR2 is YFSETQ. CDR3 coding DNA: TGCGCCAGCAGCGCCCCGGACAATGAGCAGTTCTTC. This translates into CASSAPDNEQFF.

In its sample, this clone was seen once. The V call is TRBV5-4, the J call TRBJ2-3; 7 bases fit TRBD2. Trimming took 6 bases from V and 0 from J; bases not matched to a gene: 4. Germline values: CDR1 SGHNT, CDR2 YYREEE (reference sequence). The CDR3 has 14 amino acids. This CDR3 is CASKPAGSTDTQYF. The DNA for the CDR3 is TGTGCCAGCAAACCAGCGGGAAGCACAGATACGCAGTATTTT.

The chain couples TRBV5-1 to TRBJ2-2; TRBD2 matches 10 bases. The J segment lost 0 bases and the V segment lost 3 bases, leaving 2 bases of the junction unmatched. Germline CDR1 and CDR2: SGHRS and YFSETQ. CDR3 length: 16 amino acids. CDR3 in DNA: TGCGCCAGCAGCTCCGGACTAGCGGCGAACACCGGGGAGCTGTTTTTT. Its protein product is CASSSGLAANTGELFF.

This clone occurred a few times. CDR3 sequence (DNA): TGTGCCAGTACCCCACCCGCGGGGCCCCAGCATTTT. Translation: CASTPPAGPQHF. V is TRBV19 and J is TRBJ1-5; the D is unclear. Germline loops: CDR1 LNHDA, CDR2 SQIVND (reference sequence). CDR3 length: 12 amino acids. Trimming left V 7 bases short and J 9 bases short, with 13 bases between. Filled out from reference TRBV19 and TRBJ1-5, the complete variable domain reads DGGITQSPKYLFRKEGQNVTLSCEQNLNHDAMYWYRQDPGQGLRLIYYSQIVNDFQKGDIAEGYSVSREKKESFPLTVTSAQKNPTAFYLCASTPPAGPQHFGDGTRLSIL.

This sequence joins TRBV6-5 and TRBJ2-7, with 8 positions matching TRBD2. V gave up 5 bases and J gave up 6 bases; unmatched junction bases: 6. The CDR3 spans 13 residues. The germline V gene encodes CDR1 MNHEY and CDR2 SVGAGI. CDR3 amino acids: CASSLGLASEQYF. The CDR3 DNA is TGTGCCAGCAGTCTCGGACTAGCAAGCGAGCAGTACTTC.

The chain couples TRBV5-4 to TRBJ1-1, with D unresolved. Germline lookup yields CDR1 SGHNT and CDR2 YYREEE (reference sequence). This CDR3 is 14 amino acids long. The ends were cut back, 0 bases at V and 9 bases at J, with 15 bases in the middle. The CDR3 DNA reads as TGTGCCAGCAGCTTGGACCAACGGGGATTAAAAGCTTTCTTT. Amino acid sequence: CASSLDQRGLKAFF.

J is TRBJ2-3 and V is TRBV29-1; 7 bases match TRBD2. In germline, CDR1 is SQVTM, CDR2 ANQGSEA. V was clipped by 0 bases and J by 3 bases; unmatched bases: 6. The CDR3 has 15 amino acids. The CDR3 nucleotides read TGCAGCGTTGAAGATCGCGCGGGAGCAACAGATACGCAGTATTTT. Translating it yields CSVEDRAGATDTQYF.

This clone was detected only once. The chain recombines TRBV5-4 with TRBJ2-5; 14 bases map to TRBD2. This CDR3 is built from 15 residues. Unmatched junction bases numbered 3, after V lost 3 bases and J lost 5 bases. Germline V gene lookup returns CDR1 SGHNT and CDR2 YYREEE (reference sequence). CDR3 amino acids: CASSWGLAGVETQYF. The CDR3 DNA reads TGTGCCAGCAGCTGGGGACTAGCGGGAGTGGAGACCCAGTACTTC.

This chain links TRBV5-1 with TRBJ2-1; TRBD2 matches at 10 bases. V lost 2 bases, J lost 0 bases, and 2 bases stayed unmatched. Germline loops: CDR1 SGHRS, CDR2 YFSETQ. CDR3 length: 16 amino acids. Written as DNA, the CDR3 is TGCGCCAGCAGCTTACCTAGCGGGAGCTCCTACAATGAGCAGTTCTTC. Residues: CASSLPSGSSYNEQFF.

J is TRBJ2-1 and V is TRBV15; 7 bases map to TRBD2. V lost 4 bases, J lost 5 bases, and 2 bases stayed unmatched. Germline V CDR1 and CDR2: LNHNV, YYDKDF (reference sequence). This CDR3 contains 13 residues. The CDR3 nucleotides read TGTGCCACCAGCACGGGACTAAACAATGAGCAGTTCTTC. This encodes CATSTGLNNEQFF.